Given below is one TCR beta chain in context. Other DNA sequences in the same sample also yield this CDR3. The sample originates from a study of siplizumab effects on memory and regulatory T cells. Per the germline V gene, CDR1 is SGHRS and CDR2 is YFSETQ. This CDR3 region has 12 residues. V was trimmed by 2 bases and J by 3 bases, leaving 6 bases between them. Some 10^5 TCR templates were measured in each sample. Data came from immunoSEQ multiplex PCR; TCRdb stores just in-frame clones and leaves some out. This table holds roughly 93,000 clones, roughly 94% found once. Sequenced input: non-Treg CD4+ T cells sorted from blood. The sequence was obtained from a human donor in good health. The rearrangement joins TRBV5-1 to TRBJ2-7; no firm D call. CDR3 sequence (DNA): TGCGCCAGCAGCTTCGGCGGCTACGAGCAGTACTTC. It is translated as CASSFGGYEQYF.